Sequencing of this T cell receptor beta chain was carried out in a study of Ad26.COV2.S vaccination and SARS-CoV-2 variants. Some clones are missing from TCRdb's copy, which holds only in-frame ones; the method was immunoSEQ multiplex PCR. The sample includes tens of thousands of clones, more than 70% of them seen just once. The receptor comes from a human donor who had recovered from COVID-19. Here the sequenced sample was peripheral blood, taken after recovery from COVID-19.

The CDR3 bases are TGTGCCAGCAGTTCCTCGGGACAGATCTACGAGCAGTACTTC. This codes for CASSSSGQIYEQYF. This chain uses TRBV6-5 with TRBJ2-7; 7 bases line up with TRBD1. The CDR3 has 14 amino acids. CDR1 is MNHEY and CDR2 is SVGAGI in the germline V gene. Trimming took 4 bases from V and 3 from J; bases not matched to a gene: 6.